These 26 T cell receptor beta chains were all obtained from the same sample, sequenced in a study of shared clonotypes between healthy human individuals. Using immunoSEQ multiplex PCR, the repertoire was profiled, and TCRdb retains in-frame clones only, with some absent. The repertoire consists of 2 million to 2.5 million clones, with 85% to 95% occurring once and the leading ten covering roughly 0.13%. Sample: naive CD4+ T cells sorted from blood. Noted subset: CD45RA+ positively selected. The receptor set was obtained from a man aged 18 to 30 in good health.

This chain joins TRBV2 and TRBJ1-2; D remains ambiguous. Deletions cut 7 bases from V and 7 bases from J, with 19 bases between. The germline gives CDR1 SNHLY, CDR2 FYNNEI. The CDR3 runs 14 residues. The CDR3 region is CASNPSLGSSGYTF. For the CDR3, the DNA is TGTGCCAGCAATCCGAGTCTGGGTTCTAGTGGCTACACCTTC.

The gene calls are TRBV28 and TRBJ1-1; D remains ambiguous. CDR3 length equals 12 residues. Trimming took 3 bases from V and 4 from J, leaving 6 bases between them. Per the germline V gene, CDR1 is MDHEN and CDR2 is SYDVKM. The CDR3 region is CASSLSVTEAFF. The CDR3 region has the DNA TGTGCCAGCAGTTTGTCAGTCACTGAAGCTTTCTTT.

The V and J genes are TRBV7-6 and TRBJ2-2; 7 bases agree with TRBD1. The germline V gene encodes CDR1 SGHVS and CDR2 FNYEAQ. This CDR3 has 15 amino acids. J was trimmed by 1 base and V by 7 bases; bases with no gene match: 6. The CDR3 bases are TGTGCCAGCAACATGAACAGGGGGAACACCGGGGAGCTGTTTTTT. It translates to CASNMNRGNTGELFF.

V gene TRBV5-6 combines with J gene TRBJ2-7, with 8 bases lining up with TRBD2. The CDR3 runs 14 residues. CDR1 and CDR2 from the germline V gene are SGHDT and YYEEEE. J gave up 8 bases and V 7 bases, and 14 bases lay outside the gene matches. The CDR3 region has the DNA TGTGCCAGCCGTCCTAGCGGGCAGCCTAAAAAGCAGTACTTC. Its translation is CASRPSGQPKKQYF.

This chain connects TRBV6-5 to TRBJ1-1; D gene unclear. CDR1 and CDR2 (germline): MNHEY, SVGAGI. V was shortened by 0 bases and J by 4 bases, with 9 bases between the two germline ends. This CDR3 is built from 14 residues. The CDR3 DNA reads TGTGCCAGCAGTTACTCGCTGGGGAGCACTGAAGCTTTCTTT. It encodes CASSYSLGSTEAFF.

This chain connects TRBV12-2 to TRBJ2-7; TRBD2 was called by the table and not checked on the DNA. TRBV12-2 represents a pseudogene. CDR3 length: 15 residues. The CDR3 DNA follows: TGTGCAAGTCGCTTTCCCACTAGCGGGACCTACGAGCAGTACTTC. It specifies CASRFPTSGTYEQYF.

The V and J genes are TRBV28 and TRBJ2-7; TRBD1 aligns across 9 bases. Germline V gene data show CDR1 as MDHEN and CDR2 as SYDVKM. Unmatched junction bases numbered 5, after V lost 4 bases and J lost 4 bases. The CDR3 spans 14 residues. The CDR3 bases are TGTGCCAGCAGTTCGACAGGGGGTCGTTACGAGCAGTACTTC. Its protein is CASSSTGGRYEQYF.

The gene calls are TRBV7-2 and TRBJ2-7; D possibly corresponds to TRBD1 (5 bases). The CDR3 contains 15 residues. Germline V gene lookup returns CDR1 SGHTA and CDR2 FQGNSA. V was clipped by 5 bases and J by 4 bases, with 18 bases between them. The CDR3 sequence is CASSPEEQKGYEQYF. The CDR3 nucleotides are TGTGCCAGCAGCCCAGAGGAACAAAAGGGGTACGAGCAGTACTTC.

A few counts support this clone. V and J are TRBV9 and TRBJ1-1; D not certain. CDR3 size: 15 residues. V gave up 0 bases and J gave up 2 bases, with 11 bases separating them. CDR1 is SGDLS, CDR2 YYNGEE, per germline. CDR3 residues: CASSVGSTTNTEAFF. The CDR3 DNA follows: TGTGCCAGCAGCGTAGGGTCGACAACCAACACTGAAGCTTTCTTT.

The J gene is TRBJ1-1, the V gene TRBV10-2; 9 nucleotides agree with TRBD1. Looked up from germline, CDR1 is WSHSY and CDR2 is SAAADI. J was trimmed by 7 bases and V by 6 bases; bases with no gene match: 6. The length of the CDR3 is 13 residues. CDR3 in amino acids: CASRRTGAGEAFF. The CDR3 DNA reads TGCGCCAGCAGACGGACAGGGGCGGGTGAAGCTTTCTTT.

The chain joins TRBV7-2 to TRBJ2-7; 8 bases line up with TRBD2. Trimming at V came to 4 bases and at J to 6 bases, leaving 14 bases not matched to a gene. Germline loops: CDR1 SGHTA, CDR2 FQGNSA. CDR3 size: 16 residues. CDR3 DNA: TGTGCCAGCAGCTCAGGGAGAGCGGGAGCGTTGGGCGAGCAGTACTTC. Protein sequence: CASSSGRAGALGEQYF. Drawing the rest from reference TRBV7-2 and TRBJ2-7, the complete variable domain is GAGVSQSPSNKVTEKGKDVELRCDPISGHTALYWYRQSLGQGLEFLIYFQGNSAPDKSGLPSDRFSAERTGGSVSTLTIQRTQQEDSAVYLCASSSGRAGALGEQYFGPGTRLTVT.

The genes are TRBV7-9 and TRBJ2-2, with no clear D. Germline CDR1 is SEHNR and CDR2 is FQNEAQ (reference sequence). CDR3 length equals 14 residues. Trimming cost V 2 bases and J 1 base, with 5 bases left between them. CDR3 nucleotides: TGTGCCAGCAGCTTACGGTTGAACACCGGGGAGCTGTTTTTT. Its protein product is CASSLRLNTGELFF.

As DNA, the CDR3 is TGCGCCAGCAGCTCAAAACAGGGATCCGTGAACACTGAAGCTTTCTTT. This sequence encodes CASSSKQGSVNTEAFF. This chain joins TRBV5-1 and TRBJ1-1; tentative D call: TRBD1 (6 bases). Trimming cost V 3 bases and J 0 bases, with 15 bases left between them. Germline CDR1 reads SGHRS; CDR2 reads YFSETQ. The length of the CDR3 is 16 residues. The variable domain in full, completed from reference TRBV5-1 and TRBJ1-1, reads KAGVTQTPRYLIKTRGQQVTLSCSPISGHRSVSWYQQTPGQGLQFLFEYFSETQRNKGNFPGRFSGRQFSNSRSEMNVSTLELGDSALYLCASSSKQGSVNTEAFFGQGTRLTVV.

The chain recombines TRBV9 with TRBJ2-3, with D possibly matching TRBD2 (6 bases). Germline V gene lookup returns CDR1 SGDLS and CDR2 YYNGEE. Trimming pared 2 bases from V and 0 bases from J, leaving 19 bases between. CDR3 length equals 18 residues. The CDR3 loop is CASSVEPSRGTSTDTQYF. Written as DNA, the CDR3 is TGTGCCAGCAGCGTCGAACCCTCACGGGGGACTAGCACAGATACGCAGTATTTT.

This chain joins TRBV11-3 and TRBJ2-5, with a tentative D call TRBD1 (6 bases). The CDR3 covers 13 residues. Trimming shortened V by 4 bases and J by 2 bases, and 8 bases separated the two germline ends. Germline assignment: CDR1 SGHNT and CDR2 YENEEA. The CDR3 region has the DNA TGTGCCAGCAGCTCGGACAGTCAAGAGACCCAGTACTTC. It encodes CASSSDSQETQYF.

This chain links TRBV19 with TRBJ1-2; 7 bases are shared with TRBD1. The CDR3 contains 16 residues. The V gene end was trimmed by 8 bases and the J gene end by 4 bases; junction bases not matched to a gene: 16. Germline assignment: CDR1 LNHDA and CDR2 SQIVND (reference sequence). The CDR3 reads CASEIGRTGQPYGYTF. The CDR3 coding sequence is TGTGCCAGTGAGATAGGCCGGACAGGTCAACCCTATGGCTACACCTTC.

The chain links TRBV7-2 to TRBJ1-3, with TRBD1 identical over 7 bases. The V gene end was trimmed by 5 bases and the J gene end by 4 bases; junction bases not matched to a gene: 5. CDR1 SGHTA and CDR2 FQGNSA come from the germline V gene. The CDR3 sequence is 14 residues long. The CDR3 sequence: CASSETGTGNTIYF. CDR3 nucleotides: TGTGCCAGCAGCGAGACAGGGACCGGAAACACCATATATTTT.

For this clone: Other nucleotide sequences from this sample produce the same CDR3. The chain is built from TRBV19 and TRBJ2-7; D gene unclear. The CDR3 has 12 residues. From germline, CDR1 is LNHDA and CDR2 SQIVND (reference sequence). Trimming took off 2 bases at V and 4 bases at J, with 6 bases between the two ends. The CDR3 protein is CASSIWGYEQYF. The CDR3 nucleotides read TGTGCCAGTAGTATATGGGGATACGAGCAGTACTTC.

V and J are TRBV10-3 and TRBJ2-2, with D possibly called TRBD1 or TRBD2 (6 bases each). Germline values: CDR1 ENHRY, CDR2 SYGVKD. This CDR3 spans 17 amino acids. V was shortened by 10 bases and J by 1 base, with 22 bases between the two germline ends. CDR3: CASSRNGGARNTGELFF. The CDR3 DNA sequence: TGTGCCAGCAGCCGCAACGGGGGCGCGAGGAACACCGGGGAGCTGTTTTTT.

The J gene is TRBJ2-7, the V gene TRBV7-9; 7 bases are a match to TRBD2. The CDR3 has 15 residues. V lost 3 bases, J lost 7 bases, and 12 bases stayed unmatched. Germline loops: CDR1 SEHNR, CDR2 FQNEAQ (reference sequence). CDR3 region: CASSFDLAEAGEQYF. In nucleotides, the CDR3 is TGTGCCAGCAGCTTCGACCTAGCCGAAGCGGGGGAGCAGTACTTC.

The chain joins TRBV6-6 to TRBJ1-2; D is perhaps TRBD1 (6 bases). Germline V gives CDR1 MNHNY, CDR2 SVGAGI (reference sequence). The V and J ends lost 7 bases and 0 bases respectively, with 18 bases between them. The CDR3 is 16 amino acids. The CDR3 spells CASIPRWTAANYGYTF. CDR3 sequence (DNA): TGTGCCAGCATCCCCAGATGGACAGCCGCTAACTATGGCTACACCTTC.

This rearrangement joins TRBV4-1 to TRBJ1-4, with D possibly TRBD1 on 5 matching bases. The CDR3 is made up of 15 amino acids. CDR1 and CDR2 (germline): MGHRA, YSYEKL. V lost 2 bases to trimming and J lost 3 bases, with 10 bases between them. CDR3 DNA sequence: TGCGCCAGCAGCCAAACAGGCCTAGCTAATGAAAAACTGTTTTTT. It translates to CASSQTGLANEKLFF.

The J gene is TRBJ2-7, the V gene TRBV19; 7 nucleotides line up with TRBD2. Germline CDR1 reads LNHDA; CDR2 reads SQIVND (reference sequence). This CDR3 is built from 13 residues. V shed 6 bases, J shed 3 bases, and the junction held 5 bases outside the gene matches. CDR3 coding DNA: TGTGCCAGTAGCGATGGGAGGGGCTACGAGCAGTACTTC. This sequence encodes CASSDGRGYEQYF.

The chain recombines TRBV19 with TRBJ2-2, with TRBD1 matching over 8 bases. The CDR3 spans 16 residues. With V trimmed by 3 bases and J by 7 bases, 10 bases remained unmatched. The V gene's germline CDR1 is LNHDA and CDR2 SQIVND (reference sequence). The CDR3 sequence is CASSIAGGIVIGELFF. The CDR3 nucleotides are TGTGCCAGTAGTATCGCAGGGGGCATTGTAATCGGGGAGCTGTTTTTT.

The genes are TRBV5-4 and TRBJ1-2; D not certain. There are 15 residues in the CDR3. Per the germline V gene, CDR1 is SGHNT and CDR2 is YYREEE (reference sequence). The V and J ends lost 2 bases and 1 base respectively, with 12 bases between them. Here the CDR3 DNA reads TGTGCCAGCAGCTTCGACGGGTTTAGTAACTATGGCTACACCTTC. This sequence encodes CASSFDGFSNYGYTF.

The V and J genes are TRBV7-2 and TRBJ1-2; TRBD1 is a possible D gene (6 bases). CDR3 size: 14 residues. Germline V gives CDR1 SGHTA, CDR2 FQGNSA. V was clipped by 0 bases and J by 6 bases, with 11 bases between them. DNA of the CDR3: TGTGCCAGCAGCTTAGCGCAGGCAGGGGATGGCTACACCTTC. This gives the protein CASSLAQAGDGYTF.